These T cell receptor beta chains were read from a single sample in a study of CD8 T cells in Susac syndrome. Each CDR3 protein gets one entry after TCRdb re-called the immunoSEQ multiplex PCR reads with MiXCR. The sample has some 120,000 distinct CDR3 sequences; 90% to 95% are singletons. The sequencing sample was made of CD4+ T cells from PBMCs. These TCRs come from a human donor with multiple sclerosis. Both conserved end residues are part of each CDR3. Each record gives: V gene, clone size, J gene, D gene, CDR3 protein, CDR3 DNA. A D gene is named only where the DNA matches it firmly. The size entry is marked missing in some rows and otherwise reads once, few, many or a size class.

v_call: TRBV7-9
clone_size: -
j_call: TRBJ1-3
d_call: -
cdr3_aa: CASSFTRGSGNTIYF
cdr3_nt: TGTGCCAGCAGCTTTACAAGGGGCTCGGGAAACACCATATATTTT

v_call: TRBV30
clone_size: -
j_call: TRBJ1-1
d_call: TRBD1
cdr3_aa: CAWSVQGGNTEAFF
cdr3_nt: TGTGCCTGGAGTGTCCAGGGGGGGAACACTGAAGCTTTCTTT

v_call: TRBV14
clone_size: -
j_call: TRBJ2-3
d_call: -
cdr3_aa: CASSRDKLFPDTQYF
cdr3_nt: TGTGCCAGCAGCCGGGACAAGCTCTTCCCAGATACGCAGTATTTT

v_call: TRBV9
clone_size: -
j_call: TRBJ1-1
d_call: -
cdr3_aa: CASSVSGDTEAFF
cdr3_nt: TGTGCCAGCAGCGTAAGCGGGGACACTGAAGCTTTCTTT

v_call: TRBV14
clone_size: few
j_call: TRBJ1-2
d_call: -
cdr3_aa: CASSPDRSYGYTF
cdr3_nt: TGTGCCAGCAGCCCCGACAGGTCCTATGGCTACACCTTC

v_call: TRBV7-3
clone_size: -
j_call: TRBJ1-1
d_call: TRBD1
cdr3_aa: CASSAGQGSHTEAFF
cdr3_nt: TGTGCCAGCAGCGCCGGACAGGGATCTCACACTGAAGCTTTCTTT

v_call: TRBV3-1
clone_size: -
j_call: TRBJ2-4
d_call: -
cdr3_aa: CASSQDGVNIQYF
cdr3_nt: TGTGCCAGCAGCCAAGATGGGGTGAACATTCAGTACTTC

v_call: TRBV2
clone_size: once
j_call: TRBJ1-2
d_call: -
cdr3_aa: CASSEEQGLGYGYTF
cdr3_nt: TGTGCCAGCAGTGAAGAACAGGGACTTGGCTATGGCTACACCTTC

v_call: TRBV30
clone_size: -
j_call: TRBJ1-1
d_call: -
cdr3_aa: CAWSPVYGVSAFF
cdr3_nt: TGTGCCTGGAGTCCTGTCTACGGGGTATCGGCTTTCTTT

v_call: TRBV18
clone_size: -
j_call: TRBJ1-2
d_call: TRBD1
cdr3_aa: CASSPTGTGEGYTF
cdr3_nt: TGTGCCAGCTCACCGACCGGGACAGGGGAAGGCTACACCTTC

v_call: TRBV5-4
clone_size: -
j_call: TRBJ1-1
d_call: -
cdr3_aa: CASSLRPTNTEAFF
cdr3_nt: TGTGCCAGCAGCTTGCGGCCGACGAACACTGAAGCTTTCTTT

v_call: TRBV20-1
clone_size: -
j_call: TRBJ1-5
d_call: TRBD1
cdr3_aa: CSAFRDSNNQPQHF
cdr3_nt: TGCAGTGCTTTCCGGGACAGCAACAATCAGCCCCAGCATTTT

v_call: TRBV9
clone_size: -
j_call: TRBJ2-7
d_call: -
cdr3_aa: CASSVAGQGTEQYF
cdr3_nt: TGTGCCAGCAGCGTAGCTGGGCAGGGGACCGAGCAGTACTTC